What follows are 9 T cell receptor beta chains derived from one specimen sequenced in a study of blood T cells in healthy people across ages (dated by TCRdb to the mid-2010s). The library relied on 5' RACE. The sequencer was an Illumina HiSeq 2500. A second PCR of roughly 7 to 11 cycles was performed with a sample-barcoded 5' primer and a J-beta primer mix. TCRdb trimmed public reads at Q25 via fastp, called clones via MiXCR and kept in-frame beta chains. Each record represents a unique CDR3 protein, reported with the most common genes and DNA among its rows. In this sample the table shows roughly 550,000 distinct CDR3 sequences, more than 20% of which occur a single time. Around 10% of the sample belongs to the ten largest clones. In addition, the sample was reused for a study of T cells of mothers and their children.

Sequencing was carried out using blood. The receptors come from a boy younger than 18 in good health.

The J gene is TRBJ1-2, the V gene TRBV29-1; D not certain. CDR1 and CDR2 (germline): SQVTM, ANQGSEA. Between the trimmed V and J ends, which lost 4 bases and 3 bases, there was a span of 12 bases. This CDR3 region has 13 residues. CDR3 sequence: CSVAINTYYGYTF. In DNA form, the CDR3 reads TGCAGCGTTGCAATCAACACCTACTATGGCTACACCTTC.

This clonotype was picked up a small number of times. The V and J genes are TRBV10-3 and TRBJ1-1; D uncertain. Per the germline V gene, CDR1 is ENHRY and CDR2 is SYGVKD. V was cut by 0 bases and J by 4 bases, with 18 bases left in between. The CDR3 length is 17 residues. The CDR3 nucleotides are TGTGCCATCAGTGAGTCTGAGTTTAAGGGCCCGGGCACTGAAGCTTTCTTT. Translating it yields CAISESEFKGPGTEAFF.

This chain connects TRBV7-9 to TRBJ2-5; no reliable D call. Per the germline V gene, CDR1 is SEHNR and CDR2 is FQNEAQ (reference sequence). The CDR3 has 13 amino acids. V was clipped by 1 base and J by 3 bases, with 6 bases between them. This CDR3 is CASSLDGEETQYF. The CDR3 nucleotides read TGTGCCAGCAGCTTAGACGGAGAAGAGACCCAGTACTTC. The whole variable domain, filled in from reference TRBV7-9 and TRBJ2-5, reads DTGVSQNPRHKITKRGQNVTFRCDPISEHNRLYWYRQTLGQGPEFLTYFQNEAQLEKSRLLSDRFSAERPKGSFSTLEIQRTEQGDSAMYLCASSLDGEETQYFGPGTRLLVL.

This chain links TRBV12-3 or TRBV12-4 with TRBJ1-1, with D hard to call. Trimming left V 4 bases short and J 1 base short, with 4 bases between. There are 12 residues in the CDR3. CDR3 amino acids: CASSYTNTEAFF. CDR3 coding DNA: TGTGCCAGCAGTTACACGAACACTGAAGCTTTCTTT.

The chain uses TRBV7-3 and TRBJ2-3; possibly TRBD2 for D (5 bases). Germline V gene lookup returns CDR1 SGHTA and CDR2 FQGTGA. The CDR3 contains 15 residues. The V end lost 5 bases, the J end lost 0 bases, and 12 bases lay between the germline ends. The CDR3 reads CASSHGLKSTDTQYF. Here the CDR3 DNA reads TGTGCCAGCAGCCACGGACTGAAGAGCACAGATACGCAGTATTTT.

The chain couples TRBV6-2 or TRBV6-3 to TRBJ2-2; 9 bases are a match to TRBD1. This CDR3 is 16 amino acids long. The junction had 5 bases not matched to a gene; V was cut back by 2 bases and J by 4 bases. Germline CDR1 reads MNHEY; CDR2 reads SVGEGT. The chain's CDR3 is CASSYRDRVITGELFF. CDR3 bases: TGTGCCAGCAGTTACCGGGACAGGGTAATCACCGGGGAGCTGTTTTTT.

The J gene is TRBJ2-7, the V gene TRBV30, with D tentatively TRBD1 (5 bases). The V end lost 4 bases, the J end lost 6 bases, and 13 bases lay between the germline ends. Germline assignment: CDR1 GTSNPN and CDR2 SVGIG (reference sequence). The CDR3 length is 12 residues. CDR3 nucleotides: TGTGCCTGGAAAAGGGGCCCCTGCGAGCAGTACTTC. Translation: CAWKRGPCEQYF.

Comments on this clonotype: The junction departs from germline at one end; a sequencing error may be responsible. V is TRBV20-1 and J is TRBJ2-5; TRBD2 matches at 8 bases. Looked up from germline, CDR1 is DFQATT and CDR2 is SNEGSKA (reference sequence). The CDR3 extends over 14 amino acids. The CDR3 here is CIARVGRGGETQYF. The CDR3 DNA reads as TGCATTGCTAGAGTGGGCCGGGGGGGAGAGACCCAGTACTTC.

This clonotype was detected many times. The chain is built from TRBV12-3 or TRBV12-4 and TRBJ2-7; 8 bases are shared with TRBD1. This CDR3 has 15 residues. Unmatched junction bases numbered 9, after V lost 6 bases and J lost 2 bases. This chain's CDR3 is CASSQGALGAYEQYF. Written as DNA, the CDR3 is TGTGCCAGCAGCCAGGGGGCACTTGGGGCCTACGAGCAGTACTTC.